The 12 T cell receptor beta chains presented below share a single source sample, sequenced in a study of PD-1 blockade in classical Hodgkin lymphoma. Assay: immunoSEQ multiplex PCR; the TCRdb copy retains only in-frame clones and omits some. This sample carries 6,800 or so clones, 75% to 85% of them seen once, and the ten largest clones take about 43%. In every patient, relapse followed autologous stem cell transplantation, while exposure to brentuximab vedotin differed. Sequenced here: peripheral blood mononuclear cells (PBMCs), sampled before the second cycle of nivolumab. These receptors were collected from a human donor with classical Hodgkin lymphoma.

This chain joins TRBV29-1 and TRBJ1-2; 10 bases match TRBD1. V was clipped by 3 bases and J by 7 bases; unmatched bases: 14. Germline-derived CDR1 and CDR2 are SQVTM and ANQGSEA. The CDR3 is 16 amino acids. This CDR3 reads CSVDRAGTGELSGYTF. CDR3 in DNA: TGCAGCGTTGATAGGGCCGGGACAGGGGAGTTGAGTGGCTACACCTTC.

The chain recombines TRBV9 with TRBJ2-7; 10 bases are shared with TRBD2. The CDR3 loop spans 18 amino acids. Trimming took 4 bases from V and 2 from J; bases not matched to a gene: 15. Germline V gene sequence: CDR1 SGDLS, CDR2 YYNGEE. The CDR3 is CASSSPSPLAGKPYEQYF. CDR3 nucleotide sequence: TGTGCCAGCAGCTCCCCGTCCCCACTAGCGGGAAAACCCTACGAGCAGTACTTC.

V is TRBV18 and J is TRBJ1-5; the D is unclear. CDR3 size: 13 residues. Trimming removed 3 bases from V and 4 bases from J, with 7 bases in between. In germline, CDR1 is KGHSH, CDR2 LQKENI. The CDR3 nucleotides are TGTGCCAGCTCACCGACCATTAATCAGCCCCAGCATTTT. It specifies CASSPTINQPQHF.

The chain is built from TRBV6-5 and TRBJ1-4, with TRBD1 matching 10 bases. Germline lookup yields CDR1 MNHEY and CDR2 SVGAGI. V dropped 6 bases and J dropped 7; count of bases not matched to a gene: 8. The length of the CDR3 is 15 residues. CDR3 bases: TGTGCCAGCAGCAATCCGACAGGGGGCCTTGAAAAACTGTTTTTT. It specifies CASSNPTGGLEKLFF.

In its sample, this clone is medium-sized (0.01 to 0.1%). The V gene is TRBV27, the J gene TRBJ2-2; 11 positions match TRBD2. Losses at the gene ends were 5 bases for V and 6 bases for J; bases not matched to a gene: 8. This CDR3 has 16 residues. Per germline, CDR1 MNHEY and CDR2 SMNVEV (reference sequence). This CDR3 reads CASSETSGSIAGELFF. As DNA, the CDR3 is TGTGCCAGCAGTGAAACTAGCGGGAGTATAGCCGGGGAGCTGTTTTTT.

V is TRBV6-4 and J is TRBJ1-1; tentative D call: TRBD1 (6 bases). CDR3 size: 13 residues. V was clipped by 8 bases and J by 5 bases, with 15 bases between them. Germline V gene data show CDR1 as MRHNA and CDR2 as SNTAGT. The CDR3 bases are TGTGCCAGCTCTTTAGGGGGTGGAACTGAAGCTTTCTTT. Residues: CASSLGGGTEAFF.

J is TRBJ2-4 and V is TRBV11-2, with no clear D. V was trimmed by 7 bases and J by 10 bases, leaving 14 bases between them. The CDR3 has 12 amino acids. CDR1 and CDR2 from the germline V gene are SGHAT and FQNNGV. The CDR3 DNA sequence: TGTGCCAGCACCTCCCTAAGTGGTATTCAGTACTTC. It codes for CASTSLSGIQYF. The whole variable domain, filled in from reference TRBV11-2 and TRBJ2-4, reads EAGVAQSPRYKIIEKRQSVAFWCNPISGHATLYWYQQILGQGPKLLIQFQNNGVVDDSQLPKDRFSAERLKGVDSTLKIQPAKLEDSAVYLCASTSLSGIQYFGAGTRLSVL.

The chain combines TRBV9 with TRBJ2-5; D remains ambiguous. V was shortened by 2 bases and J by 5 bases, with 19 bases between the two germline ends. The length of the CDR3 is 16 residues. CDR1 SGDLS and CDR2 YYNGEE come from the germline V gene. CDR3 sequence reads: CASSVPSGMKDETQYF. As DNA, the CDR3 is TGTGCCAGCAGCGTCCCCTCAGGCATGAAGGACGAGACCCAGTACTTC.

This sequence joins TRBV6-1 and TRBJ1-5, with unresolved D. Germline V gene sequence: CDR1 MNHNS, CDR2 SASEGT. Trimming took off 3 bases at V and 1 base at J, with 13 bases between the two ends. The CDR3 consists of 16 residues. Written as DNA, the CDR3 is TGTGCCAGCAGTGAGGAAAGACTAATCAGCAATCAGCCCCAGCATTTT. Its protein product is CASSEERLISNQPQHF.

The chain links TRBV4-1 to TRBJ2-7; D is perhaps TRBD2 (5 bases). The CDR3 has 16 residues. Trimming took off 0 bases at V and 3 bases at J, with 15 bases between the two ends. Looked up from germline, CDR1 is MGHRA and CDR2 is YSYEKL. CDR3 coding DNA: TGCGCCAGCAGCCAAGATCGCGGCGGGTCAGGCTACGAGCAGTACTTC. This sequence encodes CASSQDRGGSGYEQYF.

This clone was counted a few times. This chain uses TRBV7-2 with TRBJ1-3; the D gene is possibly TRBD1 (5 bases). The CDR3 is made up of 14 amino acids. Trimming took off 1 base at V and 2 bases at J, with 6 bases between the two ends. Germline V gives CDR1 SGHTA, CDR2 FQGNSA. The CDR3 region has the DNA TGTGCCAGCAGCTTAGTAGGGGCTGGAAACACCATATATTTT. Translating it yields CASSLVGAGNTIYF.

Concerning this clone itself: Distinct nucleotide sequences in the sample also encode this CDR3. The chain is built from TRBV5-6 and TRBJ2-7; D is unclear. Germline V gene data show CDR1 as SGHDT and CDR2 as YYEEEE. This CDR3 is 14 amino acids long. Trimming shortened V by 0 bases and J by 2 bases, and 9 bases separated the two germline ends. The CDR3 region has the DNA TGTGCCAGCAGCTTGGGAGGAGACACCTACGAGCAGTACTTC. Translated, it gives CASSLGGDTYEQYF.